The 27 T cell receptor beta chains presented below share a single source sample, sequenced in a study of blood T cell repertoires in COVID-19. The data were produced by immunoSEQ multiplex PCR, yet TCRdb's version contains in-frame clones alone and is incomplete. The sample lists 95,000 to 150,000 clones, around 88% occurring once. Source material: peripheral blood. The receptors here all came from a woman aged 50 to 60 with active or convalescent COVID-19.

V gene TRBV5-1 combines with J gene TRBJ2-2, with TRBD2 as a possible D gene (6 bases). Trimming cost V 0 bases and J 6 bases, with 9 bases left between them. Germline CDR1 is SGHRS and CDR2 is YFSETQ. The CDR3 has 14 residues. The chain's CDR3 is CASSLEPGAGELFF. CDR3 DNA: TGCGCCAGCAGCTTGGAACCGGGGGCCGGGGAGCTGTTTTTT.

The CDR3 bases are TGTGCCAGCAGCTTGGGGAGACTGAATTCACCCCTCCACTTT. Its translation is CASSLGRLNSPLHF. The chain has TRBV5-6 and TRBJ1-6; D is unclear. Trimming shortened V by 0 bases and J by 7 bases, and 8 bases separated the two germline ends. The CDR3 is 14 amino acids. The germline V gene has CDR1 SGHDT and CDR2 YYEEEE.

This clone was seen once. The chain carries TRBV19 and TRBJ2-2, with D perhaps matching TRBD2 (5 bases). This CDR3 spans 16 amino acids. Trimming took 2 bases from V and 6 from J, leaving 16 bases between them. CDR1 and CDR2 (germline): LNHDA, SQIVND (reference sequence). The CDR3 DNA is TGTGCCAGTAGTATATATGGGCATAGAGGGTCCGGGGAGCTGTTTTTT. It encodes CASSIYGHRGSGELFF. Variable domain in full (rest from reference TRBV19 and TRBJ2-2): DGGITQSPKYLFRKEGQNVTLSCEQNLNHDAMYWYRQDPGQGLRLIYYSQIVNDFQKGDIAEGYSVSREKKESFPLTVTSAQKNPTAFYLCASSIYGHRGSGELFFGEGSRLTVL.

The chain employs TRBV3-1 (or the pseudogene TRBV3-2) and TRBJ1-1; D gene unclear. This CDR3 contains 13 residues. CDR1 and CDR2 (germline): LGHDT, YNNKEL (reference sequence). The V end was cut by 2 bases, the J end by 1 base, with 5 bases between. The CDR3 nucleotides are TGTGCCAGCAGCCAACTTAGGAACACTGAAGCTTTCTTT. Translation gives CASSQLRNTEAFF.

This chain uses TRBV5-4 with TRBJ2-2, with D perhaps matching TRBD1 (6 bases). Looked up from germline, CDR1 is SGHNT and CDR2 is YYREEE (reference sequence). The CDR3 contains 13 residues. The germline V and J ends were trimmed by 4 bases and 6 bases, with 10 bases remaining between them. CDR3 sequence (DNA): TGTGCCAGCAGCAGCTCAGGGGCCGGGGAGCTGTTTTTT. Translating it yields CASSSSGAGELFF.

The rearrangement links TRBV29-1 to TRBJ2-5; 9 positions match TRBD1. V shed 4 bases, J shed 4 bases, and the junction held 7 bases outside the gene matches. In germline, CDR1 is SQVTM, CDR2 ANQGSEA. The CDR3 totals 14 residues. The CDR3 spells CSVVGTGLVETQYF. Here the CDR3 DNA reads TGCAGCGTTGTCGGGACAGGGTTGGTAGAGACCCAGTACTTC.

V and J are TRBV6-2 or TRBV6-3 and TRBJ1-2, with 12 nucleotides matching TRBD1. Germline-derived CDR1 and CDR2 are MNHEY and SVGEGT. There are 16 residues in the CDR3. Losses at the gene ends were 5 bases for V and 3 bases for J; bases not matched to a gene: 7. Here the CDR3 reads CASSPGTGGMYYGYTF. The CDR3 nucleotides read TGTGCCAGCAGTCCCGGGACAGGGGGCATGTACTATGGCTACACCTTC.

The CDR3 spells CASSRQGKTEAFF. In nucleotides, the CDR3 is TGTGCCAGCAGTCGCCAGGGGAAGACTGAAGCTTTCTTT. V and J are TRBV12-3 or TRBV12-4 and TRBJ1-1; D possibly corresponds to TRBD1 (6 bases). V lost 5 bases and J 5 bases, leaving 12 bases between the germline ends. The CDR3 spans 13 residues.

CDR3 in DNA: TGTGCCAGCAGTTATTACGGAGACGATGAGCAGTTCTTC. It yields the protein CASSYYGDDEQFF. V gene TRBV6-5 combines with J gene TRBJ2-1; D gene ambiguous. V was trimmed by 3 bases and J by 8 bases, leaving 11 bases between them. The CDR3 runs 13 residues. Germline CDR1 is MNHEY and CDR2 is SVGAGI.

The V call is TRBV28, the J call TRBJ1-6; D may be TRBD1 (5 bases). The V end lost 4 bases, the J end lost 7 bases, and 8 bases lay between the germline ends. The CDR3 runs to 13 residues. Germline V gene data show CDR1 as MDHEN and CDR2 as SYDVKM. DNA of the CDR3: TGTGCCAGCAGTTCCCAGGGAAATTCACCCCTCCACTTT. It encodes CASSSQGNSPLHF.

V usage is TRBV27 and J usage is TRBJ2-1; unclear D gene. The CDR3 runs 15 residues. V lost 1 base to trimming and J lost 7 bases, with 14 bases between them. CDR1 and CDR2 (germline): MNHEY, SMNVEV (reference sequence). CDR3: CASSLYSVSLNEQFF. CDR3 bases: TGTGCCAGCAGTTTATATTCGGTTAGTCTGAATGAGCAGTTCTTC.

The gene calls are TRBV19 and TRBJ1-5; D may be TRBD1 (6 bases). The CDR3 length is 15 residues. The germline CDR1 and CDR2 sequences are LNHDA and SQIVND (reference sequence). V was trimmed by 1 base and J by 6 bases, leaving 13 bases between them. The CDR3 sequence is CASSIGGLEGQPQHF. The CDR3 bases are TGTGCCAGTAGTATAGGGGGGCTAGAGGGTCAGCCCCAGCATTTT.

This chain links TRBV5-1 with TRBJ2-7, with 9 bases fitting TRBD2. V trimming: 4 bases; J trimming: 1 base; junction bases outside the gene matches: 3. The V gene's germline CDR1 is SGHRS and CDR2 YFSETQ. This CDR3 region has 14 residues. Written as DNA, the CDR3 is TGCGCCAGCAGCCCCAGCGGGGGGTCCTACGAGCAGTACTTC. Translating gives CASSPSGGSYEQYF.

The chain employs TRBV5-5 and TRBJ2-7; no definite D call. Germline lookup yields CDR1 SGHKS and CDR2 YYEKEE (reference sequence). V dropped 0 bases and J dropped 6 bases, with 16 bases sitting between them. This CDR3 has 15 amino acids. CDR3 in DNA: TGTGCCAGCAGCTTGGTCTGGCCCCCCCCATCCGAGCAGTACTTC. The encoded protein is CASSLVWPPPSEQYF. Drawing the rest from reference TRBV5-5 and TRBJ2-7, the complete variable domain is DAGVTQSPTHLIKTRGQQVTLRCSPISGHKSVSWYQQVLGQGPQFIFQYYEKEERGRGNFPDRFSARQFPNYSSELNVNALLLGDSALYLCASSLVWPPPSEQYFGPGTRLTVT.

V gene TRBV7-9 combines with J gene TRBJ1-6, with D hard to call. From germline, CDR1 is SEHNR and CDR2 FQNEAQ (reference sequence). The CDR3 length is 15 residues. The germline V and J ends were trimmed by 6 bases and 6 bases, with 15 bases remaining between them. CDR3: CASSPVEGPNSPLHF. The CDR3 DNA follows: TGTGCCAGCAGTCCCGTCGAGGGCCCTAATTCACCCCTCCACTTT.

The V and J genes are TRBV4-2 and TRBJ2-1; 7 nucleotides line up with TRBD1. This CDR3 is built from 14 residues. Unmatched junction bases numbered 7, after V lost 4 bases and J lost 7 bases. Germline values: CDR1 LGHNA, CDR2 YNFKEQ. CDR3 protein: CASSLSDRSNEQFF. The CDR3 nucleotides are TGTGCCAGCAGCCTCTCGGACAGGTCTAATGAGCAGTTCTTC.

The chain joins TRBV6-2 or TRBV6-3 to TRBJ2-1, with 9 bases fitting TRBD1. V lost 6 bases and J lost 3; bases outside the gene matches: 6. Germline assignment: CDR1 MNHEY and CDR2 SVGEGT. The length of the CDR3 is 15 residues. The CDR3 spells CASSRGQGHYNEQFF. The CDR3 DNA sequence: TGTGCCAGCAGCCGCGGACAGGGGCACTACAATGAGCAGTTCTTC.

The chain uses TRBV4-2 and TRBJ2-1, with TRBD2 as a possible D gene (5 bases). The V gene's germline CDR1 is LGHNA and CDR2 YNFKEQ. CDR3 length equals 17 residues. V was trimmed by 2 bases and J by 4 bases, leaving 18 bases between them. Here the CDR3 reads CASSQNQDLSGYNEQFF. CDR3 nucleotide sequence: TGTGCCAGCAGCCAAAACCAGGACTTAAGCGGATACAATGAGCAGTTCTTC.

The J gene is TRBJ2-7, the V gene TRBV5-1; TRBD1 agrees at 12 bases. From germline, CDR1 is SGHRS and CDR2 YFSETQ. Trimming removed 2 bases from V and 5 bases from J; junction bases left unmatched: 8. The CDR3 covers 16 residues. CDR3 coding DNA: TGCGCCAGCAGCTTCACCGGGACAGGGGGCGCGGACGAGCAGTACTTC. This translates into CASSFTGTGGADEQYF. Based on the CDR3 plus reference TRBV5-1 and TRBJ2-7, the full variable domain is KAGVTQTPRYLIKTRGQQVTLSCSPISGHRSVSWYQQTPGQGLQFLFEYFSETQRNKGNFPGRFSGRQFSNSRSEMNVSTLELGDSALYLCASSFTGTGGADEQYFGPGTRLTVT.

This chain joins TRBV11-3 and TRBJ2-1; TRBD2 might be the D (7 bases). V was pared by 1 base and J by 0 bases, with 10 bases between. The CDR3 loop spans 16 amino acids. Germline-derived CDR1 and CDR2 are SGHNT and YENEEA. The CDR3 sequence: CASSLGGGGSYNEQFF. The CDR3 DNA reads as TGTGCCAGCAGCTTAGGGGGAGGGGGCTCCTACAATGAGCAGTTCTTC.

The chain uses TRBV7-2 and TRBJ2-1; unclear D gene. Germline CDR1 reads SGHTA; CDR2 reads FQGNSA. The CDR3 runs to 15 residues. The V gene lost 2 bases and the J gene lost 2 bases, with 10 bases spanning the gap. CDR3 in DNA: TGTGCCAGCAGCTTAATTAGCACTACCTACAATGAGCAGTTCTTC. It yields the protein CASSLISTTYNEQFF.

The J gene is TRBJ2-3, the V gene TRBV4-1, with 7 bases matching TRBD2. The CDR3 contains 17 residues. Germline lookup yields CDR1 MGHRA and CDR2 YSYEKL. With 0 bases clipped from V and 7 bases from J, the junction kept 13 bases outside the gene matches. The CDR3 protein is CASSQDRSSGFRYTQYF. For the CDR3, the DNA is TGCGCCAGCAGCCAAGATCGGAGTAGCGGGTTCAGGTATACGCAGTATTTT.

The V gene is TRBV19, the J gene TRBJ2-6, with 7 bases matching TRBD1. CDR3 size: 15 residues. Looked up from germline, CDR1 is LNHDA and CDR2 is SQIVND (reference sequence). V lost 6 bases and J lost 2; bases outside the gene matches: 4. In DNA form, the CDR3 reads TGTGCCAGTAGGGGGACAGACACTGGGGCCAACGTCCTGACTTTC. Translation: CASRGTDTGANVLTF. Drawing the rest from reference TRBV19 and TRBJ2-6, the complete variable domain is DGGITQSPKYLFRKEGQNVTLSCEQNLNHDAMYWYRQDPGQGLRLIYYSQIVNDFQKGDIAEGYSVSREKKESFPLTVTSAQKNPTAFYLCASRGTDTGANVLTFGAGSRLTVL.

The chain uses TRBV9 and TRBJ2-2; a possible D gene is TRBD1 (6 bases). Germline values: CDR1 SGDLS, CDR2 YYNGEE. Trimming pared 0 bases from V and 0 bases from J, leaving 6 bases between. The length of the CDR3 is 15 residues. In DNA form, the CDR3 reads TGTGCCAGCAGCGTAGGGACAGCGAACACCGGGGAGCTGTTTTTT. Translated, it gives CASSVGTANTGELFF.

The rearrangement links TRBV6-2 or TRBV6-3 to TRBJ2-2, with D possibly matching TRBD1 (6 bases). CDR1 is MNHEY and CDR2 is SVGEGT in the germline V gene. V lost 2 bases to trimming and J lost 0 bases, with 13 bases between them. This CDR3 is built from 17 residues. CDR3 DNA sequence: TGTGCCAGCAGTTACATTTCTGGGGGCCCGAACACCGGGGAGCTGTTTTTT. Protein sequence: CASSYISGGPNTGELFF.

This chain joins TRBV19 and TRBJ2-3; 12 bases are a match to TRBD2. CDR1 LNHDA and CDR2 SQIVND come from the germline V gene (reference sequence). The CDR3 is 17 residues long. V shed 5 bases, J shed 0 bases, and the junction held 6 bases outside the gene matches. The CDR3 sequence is CASSGLAGTISTDTQYF. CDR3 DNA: TGTGCCAGTAGTGGACTAGCGGGGACAATCAGCACAGATACGCAGTATTTT.

This CDR3 reads CASSHVFPGEKLFF. For the CDR3, the DNA is TGTGCCAGCAGTCACGTATTCCCCGGGGAAAAACTGTTTTTT. The gene calls are TRBV6-5 and TRBJ1-4, with D unclear. The germline V and J ends were trimmed by 5 bases and 8 bases, with 15 bases remaining between them. The CDR3 has 14 residues. Germline V gene sequence: CDR1 MNHEY, CDR2 SVGAGI.